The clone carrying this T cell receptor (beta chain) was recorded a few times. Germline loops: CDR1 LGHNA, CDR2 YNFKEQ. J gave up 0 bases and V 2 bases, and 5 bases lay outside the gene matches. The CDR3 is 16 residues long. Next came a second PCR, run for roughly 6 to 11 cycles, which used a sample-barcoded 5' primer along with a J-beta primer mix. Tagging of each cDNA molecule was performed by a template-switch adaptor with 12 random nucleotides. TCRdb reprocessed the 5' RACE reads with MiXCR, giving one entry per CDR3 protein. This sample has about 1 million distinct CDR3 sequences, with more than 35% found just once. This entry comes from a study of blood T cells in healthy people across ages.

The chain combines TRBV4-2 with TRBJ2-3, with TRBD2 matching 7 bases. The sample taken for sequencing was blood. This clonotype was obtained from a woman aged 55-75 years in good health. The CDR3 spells CASSQKSGTSTDTQYF. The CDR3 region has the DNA TGTGCCAGCAGCCAAAAAAGCGGGACTAGCACAGATACGCAGTATTTT.